The present entry profiles one T cell receptor beta chain with its context. The data originate from a study of blood T cell repertoires in COVID-19. TCRdb's copy holds only in-frame clones and misses some; the assay was immunoSEQ multiplex PCR. The sample includes a few hundred thousand clones, about 79% seen only once; the top ten take about 9%. V was pared by 2 bases and J by 5 bases, with 7 bases of the junction left unmatched. Germline V gene lookup returns CDR1 KGHSH and CDR2 LQKENI. This CDR3 is 16 amino acids long. Sequenced sample: peripheral blood. The origin of this receptor is a man older than 75 with acute or convalescent COVID-19. This chain links TRBV18 with TRBJ1-4; 8 nucleotides agree with TRBD1. Written as DNA, the CDR3 is TGTGCCAGCTCACCATCCCGACAGGGGAAGAATGAAAAACTGTTTTTT. Translated, it gives CASSPSRQGKNEKLFF.